Listed below are T cell receptor beta chains from one sample, sequenced in a study of early T cells in non-severe SARS-CoV-2 infection. TCRdb reprocessed the 5' RACE reads via MiXCR and lists one record per CDR3 protein. The data show 35,000 to 45,000 distinct CDR3 sequences, with about 7.4% seen just once and roughly 12% held by the top ten. Sequencing was performed on whole blood, taken at baseline. Receptors originate from an adult who was a healthcare worker with PCR-confirmed SARS-CoV-2 infection or an uninfected control (not recorded which). The CDR3 runs from the conserved cysteine through the conserved F or W. The D gene is left open where the match is weak. For some rows the clone size is stated as once, few or many, or as a class when expanded; others skip it.

abundance	j_gene	v_gene	d_gene	len	CDR3aa	CDR3nt
NA	TRBJ2-7	TRBV7-9	NA	12	CASSKQGSEQYF	TGTGCCAGCAGCAAACAGGGTAGCGAGCAGTACTTC
many	TRBJ2-3	TRBV15	NA	14	CATSVGQTTDTQYF	TGTGCCACCAGCGTAGGACAGACCACAGATACGCAGTATTTT
few	TRBJ1-2	TRBV30	NA	14	CAWSEGRFNYGYTF	TGTGCCTGGAGTGAGGGGCGGTTTAACTATGGCTACACCTTC
NA	TRBJ1-5	TRBV20-1	TRBD1	14	CSAAGTGSNQPQHF	TGCAGTGCGGCCGGGACAGGGAGCAATCAGCCCCAGCATTTT
few	TRBJ2-5	TRBV4-3	NA	15	CASSQGPTAQETQYF	TGCGCCAGCAGCCAAGGACCGACAGCCCAAGAGACCCAGTACTTC
few	TRBJ2-7	TRBV6-5	NA	13	CASGNGIYYEQYF	TGTGCCAGCGGTAACGGGATTTACTACGAGCAGTACTTC
many	TRBJ2-5	TRBV28	NA	12	CASSFKPGAQYF	TGTGCCAGCAGTTTTAAGCCCGGGGCCCAGTACTTC
NA	TRBJ1-6	TRBV6-6	NA	14	CASRQTVYNSPLHF	TGTGCCAGCAGACAGACAGTGTATAATTCACCCCTCCACTTT
NA	TRBJ1-4	TRBV6-6	TRBD1	14	CASSRGQGGEKLFF	TGTGCCAGCAGCCGGGGACAGGGCGGTGAAAAACTGTTTTTT
many	TRBJ2-7	TRBV20-1	TRBD1	14	CSGTGQGMSYEQYF	TGCAGTGGGACGGGACAGGGGATGTCCTACGAGCAGTACTTC
many	TRBJ2-1	TRBV24-1	NA	15	CATGARDLSYNEQFF	TGTGCCACCGGAGCGAGAGATCTCTCCTACAATGAGCAGTTCTTC
NA	TRBJ1-3	TRBV11-3	NA	13	CASSWDQGNTIYF	TGTGCCAGCAGCTGGGACCAAGGAAACACCATATATTTT
NA	TRBJ1-1	TRBV28	NA	18	CASSLSYPRQRRNTEAFF	TGTGCCAGCAGTTTATCCTACCCCCGACAACGGAGGAACACTGAAGCTTTCTTT
NA	TRBJ2-1	TRBV10-1	NA	17	CASSPSTGGGSYNEQFF	TGCGCCAGCAGTCCAAGCACCGGGGGAGGCTCCTACAATGAGCAGTTCTTC
many	TRBJ2-7	TRBV9	TRBD1	14	CASSVGTGFYEQYF	TGTGCCAGCAGCGTCGGGACAGGATTCTACGAGCAGTACTTC
NA	TRBJ2-2	TRBV7-3	NA	20	CASSPTGGKASGANTGELFF	TGTGCCAGCAGCCCGACAGGGGGCAAGGCTAGCGGGGCGAACACCGGGGAGCTGTTTTTT
NA	TRBJ2-1	TRBV3-1	NA	16	CASSQVLPTLGNEQFF	TGTGCCAGCAGCCAAGTTCTCCCCACCCTGGGAAATGAGCAGTTCTTC
NA	TRBJ1-1	TRBV20-1	NA	15	CSANRLQGLNTEAFF	TGCAGTGCTAACCGGCTACAGGGCCTGAACACTGAAGCTTTCTTT
few	TRBJ2-6	TRBV5-1	NA	17	CASSLAAGSTGANVLTF	TGCGCCAGCAGCTTGGCCGCAGGGAGCACTGGGGCCAACGTCCTGACTTTC